Reported below is one T cell receptor (beta chain). Libraries were prepared by immunoSEQ multiplex PCR; TCRdb keeps only in-frame clonotypes and omits some of them. This table holds about 140,000 clones, 65% to 90% found once. These data originate in a study of blood T cell repertoires in COVID-19. Overall study: Material from acute and convalescent COVID-19 was sourced from the United States, Italy and Spain. Sources were T cells, B-cell-depleted T cells, or PBMCs; the material itself was cDNA or gDNA.

V was trimmed by 0 bases and J by 3 bases, leaving 9 bases between them. CDR1 is KGHSH, CDR2 LQKENI, per germline. The CDR3 runs to 14 residues. The TCR originated in a man aged 45-65 years with acute or convalescent COVID-19. The rearrangement uses TRBV18 and TRBJ2-7; no clear D. Material for sequencing was peripheral blood. CDR3 nucleotide sequence: TGTGCCAGCTCACCACCGGGCTCAGGCTACGAGCAGTACTTC. Translated, it gives CASSPPGSGYEQYF. Using reference TRBV18 and TRBJ2-7 for the parts outside the CDR3, the full variable domain is NAGVMQNPRHLVRRRGQEARLRCSPMKGHSHVYWYRQLPEEGLKFMVYLQKENIIDESGMPKERFSAEFPKEGPSILRIQQVVRGDSAAYFCASSPPGSGYEQYFGPGTRLTVT.